Reported below is one TCR beta chain. The antigen remains undetermined. The data were taken from a study of cytomegalovirus exposure and HLA in healthy donors. Looking at the study overall: The use of the same platform for the 100 to 150 validation repertoires and the roughly 670 first-cohort repertoires was reported by a later analysis. Regarding the study as a whole: Reports showed the classifier diagnosing cytomegalovirus status with high specificity and sensitivity. Testing in vitro showed a few CMV-associated chains specific for CMV antigens. First-cohort TCR clusters tended to co-occur in the roughly 130 validation repertoires, a later analysis found.

V gave up 1 base and J gave up 0 bases, with 16 bases separating them. The CDR3 runs to 18 residues. Germline V gene sequence: CDR1 SGHVS, CDR2 FNYEAQ. Sequencing used immunoSEQ multiplex PCR; TCRdb keeps in-frame clones, though not all of them. The sample carries 140,000 to 150,000 clones, roughly 87% recorded once. The sequence derives from a man between 18 and 29 years old in good health and CMV-seropositive. This chain joins TRBV7-6 and TRBJ2-1; a possible D gene is TRBD1 (6 bases). Sequenced sample: PBMCs. CDR3 protein: CASSLESAGASSYNEQFF. DNA of the CDR3: TGTGCCAGCAGCTTAGAATCTGCAGGGGCAAGCTCCTACAATGAGCAGTTCTTC. The variable domain in full, with the rest retrieved from reference TRBV7-6 and TRBJ2-1, is GAGVSQSPRYKVTKRGQDVALRCDPISGHVSLYWYRQALGQGPEFLTYFNYEAQQDKSGLPNDRFSAERPEGSISTLTIQRTEQRDSAMYRCASSLESAGASSYNEQFFGPGTRLTVL.